A single sample gave rise to the 3 T cell receptor beta chains below, sequenced in a study of T-cell memory formation after mild COVID-19. MiXCR was run by TCRdb on the 5' RACE reads, yielding one entry per CDR3 protein. The sample includes 350,000 to 400,000 distinct CDR3 sequences, around 20% seen only once; the top ten take around 12%. The sample comprised PBMCs or a T cell subset sorted from them (not recorded which). Receptors were obtained from an adult woman who had mild COVID-19 (a few samples of this study predate the infection). Cell type and time point are not known.

This clonotype was seen more than once but under ten times. The rearrangement links TRBV7-9 to TRBJ2-3; D perhaps matches TRBD1 (5 bases). V lost 4 bases and J 0 bases, leaving 11 bases between the germline ends. Germline V gene lookup returns CDR1 SEHNR and CDR2 FQNEAQ (reference sequence). The CDR3 runs 15 residues. In DNA form, the CDR3 reads TGTGCCAGCAGCTCACCAGGGATTAGCACAGATACGCAGTATTTT. It is translated as CASSSPGISTDTQYF.

This clonotype was detected ten times or more. J is TRBJ1-6 and V is TRBV7-6; 8 bases fit TRBD1. J lost 10 bases, V lost 5 bases, and 4 bases had no gene match. The germline CDR1 and CDR2 sequences are SGHVS and FNYEAQ. This CDR3 region has 13 residues. CDR3 in DNA: TGTGCCAGCAGCCCTCGACAGGGGTCACCCCTCCACTTT. This translates into CASSPRQGSPLHF.

The V call is TRBV20-1, the J call TRBJ1-2; 7 nucleotides line up with TRBD1. V lost 8 bases, J lost 2 bases, and 11 bases stayed unmatched. Germline CDR1 DFQATT, CDR2 SNEGSKA (reference sequence). This CDR3 has 14 amino acids. CDR3 residues: CSPATTGENYGYTF. CDR3 in DNA: TGCAGTCCCGCAACAACAGGGGAGAACTATGGCTACACCTTC.